This T cell receptor beta chain was obtained from a study of T-cell reconstitution after alpha-beta-depleted transplantation in children. In this sample, this clonotype turned up many times. Germline V gives CDR1 SGHRS, CDR2 YFSETQ. V was pared by 6 bases and J by 0 bases, with 6 bases between. This CDR3 has 13 amino acids. The library targeted TCRbeta and was prepared with unique molecular identifiers. TCRdb reprocessed the PCR reads with MiXCR, giving one entry per CDR3 protein. The sample has over 450,000 distinct CDR3 sequences, over 9.5% seen once. This chain links TRBV5-1 with TRBJ2-2, with D unclear. This clonotype was sampled from a child aged 2 to 15 with inherited bone marrow failure, due to receive a stem cell transplant. This material consisted of PBMCs, taken before TCRalphabeta/CD19-depleted stem cell transplant. In DNA, the CDR3 is TGCGCCAGCACACCGGCGAACACCGGGGAGCTGTTTTTT. It translates to CASTPANTGELFF.